This TCR beta chain was recovered during a study of glioma-infiltrating T cells. TCR alpha and beta CDR3 regions were amplified from RNA using iRepertoire nested multiplex PCR. TCRdb re-analysed the multiplex PCR reads in MiXCR, keeping a single row per CDR3 protein. The data hold about 140,000 distinct CDR3 sequences, with roughly two fifths observed a single time. After removal of 6 bases from V and 5 bases from J, the junction contained 10 bases not matched to a gene. CDR3 length: 13 amino acids. The germline CDR1 and CDR2 sequences are DFQATT and SNEGSKA (reference sequence). This sequence originates from a human donor with low-grade glioma or glioblastoma, undergoing nonglioma brain surgery, or in good health (not recorded which). The chain carries TRBV20-1 and TRBJ2-7; 7 bases fit TRBD1. The sample was glioma tissue, nonneoplastic brain tissue, or PBMCs (not recorded which). CDR3 nucleotide sequence: TGCAGTGCCACAACAGGGGCAAGCGACGAGCAGTACTTC. It codes for CSATTGASDEQYF.